This T cell receptor beta chain was captured by sequencing in a study of blood T cell repertoires in COVID-19. Deletions cut 5 bases from V and 4 bases from J, with 12 bases between. This CDR3 region has 13 residues. CDR1 SGHRS and CDR2 YFSETQ come from the germline V gene. All exposed participants met a person with COVID-19 within 2 weeks before entering the study. Authors' analysis steps: Estimates of nucleated cell counts were drawn from the amplification of reference gene primers. Clones were read by immunoSEQ multiplex PCR, and TCRdb kept only the in-frame ones, dropping some. Clonal size and the V and J genes are those of that table, whereas D and trimming came from the DNA. The table includes 240,000 or so clones, 90% detected once. This clone came up once.

What was sequenced was PBMCs or T cells enriched from blood (not recorded which). The rearrangement joins TRBV5-1 to TRBJ1-2; TRBD1 is a possible D gene (6 bases). This TCR derives from a middle-aged man who had been exposed to COVID-19. The CDR3 sequence is CASSNNRVYGYTF. The DNA for the CDR3 is TGCGCCAGCAGTAATAACAGGGTCTATGGCTACACCTTC.